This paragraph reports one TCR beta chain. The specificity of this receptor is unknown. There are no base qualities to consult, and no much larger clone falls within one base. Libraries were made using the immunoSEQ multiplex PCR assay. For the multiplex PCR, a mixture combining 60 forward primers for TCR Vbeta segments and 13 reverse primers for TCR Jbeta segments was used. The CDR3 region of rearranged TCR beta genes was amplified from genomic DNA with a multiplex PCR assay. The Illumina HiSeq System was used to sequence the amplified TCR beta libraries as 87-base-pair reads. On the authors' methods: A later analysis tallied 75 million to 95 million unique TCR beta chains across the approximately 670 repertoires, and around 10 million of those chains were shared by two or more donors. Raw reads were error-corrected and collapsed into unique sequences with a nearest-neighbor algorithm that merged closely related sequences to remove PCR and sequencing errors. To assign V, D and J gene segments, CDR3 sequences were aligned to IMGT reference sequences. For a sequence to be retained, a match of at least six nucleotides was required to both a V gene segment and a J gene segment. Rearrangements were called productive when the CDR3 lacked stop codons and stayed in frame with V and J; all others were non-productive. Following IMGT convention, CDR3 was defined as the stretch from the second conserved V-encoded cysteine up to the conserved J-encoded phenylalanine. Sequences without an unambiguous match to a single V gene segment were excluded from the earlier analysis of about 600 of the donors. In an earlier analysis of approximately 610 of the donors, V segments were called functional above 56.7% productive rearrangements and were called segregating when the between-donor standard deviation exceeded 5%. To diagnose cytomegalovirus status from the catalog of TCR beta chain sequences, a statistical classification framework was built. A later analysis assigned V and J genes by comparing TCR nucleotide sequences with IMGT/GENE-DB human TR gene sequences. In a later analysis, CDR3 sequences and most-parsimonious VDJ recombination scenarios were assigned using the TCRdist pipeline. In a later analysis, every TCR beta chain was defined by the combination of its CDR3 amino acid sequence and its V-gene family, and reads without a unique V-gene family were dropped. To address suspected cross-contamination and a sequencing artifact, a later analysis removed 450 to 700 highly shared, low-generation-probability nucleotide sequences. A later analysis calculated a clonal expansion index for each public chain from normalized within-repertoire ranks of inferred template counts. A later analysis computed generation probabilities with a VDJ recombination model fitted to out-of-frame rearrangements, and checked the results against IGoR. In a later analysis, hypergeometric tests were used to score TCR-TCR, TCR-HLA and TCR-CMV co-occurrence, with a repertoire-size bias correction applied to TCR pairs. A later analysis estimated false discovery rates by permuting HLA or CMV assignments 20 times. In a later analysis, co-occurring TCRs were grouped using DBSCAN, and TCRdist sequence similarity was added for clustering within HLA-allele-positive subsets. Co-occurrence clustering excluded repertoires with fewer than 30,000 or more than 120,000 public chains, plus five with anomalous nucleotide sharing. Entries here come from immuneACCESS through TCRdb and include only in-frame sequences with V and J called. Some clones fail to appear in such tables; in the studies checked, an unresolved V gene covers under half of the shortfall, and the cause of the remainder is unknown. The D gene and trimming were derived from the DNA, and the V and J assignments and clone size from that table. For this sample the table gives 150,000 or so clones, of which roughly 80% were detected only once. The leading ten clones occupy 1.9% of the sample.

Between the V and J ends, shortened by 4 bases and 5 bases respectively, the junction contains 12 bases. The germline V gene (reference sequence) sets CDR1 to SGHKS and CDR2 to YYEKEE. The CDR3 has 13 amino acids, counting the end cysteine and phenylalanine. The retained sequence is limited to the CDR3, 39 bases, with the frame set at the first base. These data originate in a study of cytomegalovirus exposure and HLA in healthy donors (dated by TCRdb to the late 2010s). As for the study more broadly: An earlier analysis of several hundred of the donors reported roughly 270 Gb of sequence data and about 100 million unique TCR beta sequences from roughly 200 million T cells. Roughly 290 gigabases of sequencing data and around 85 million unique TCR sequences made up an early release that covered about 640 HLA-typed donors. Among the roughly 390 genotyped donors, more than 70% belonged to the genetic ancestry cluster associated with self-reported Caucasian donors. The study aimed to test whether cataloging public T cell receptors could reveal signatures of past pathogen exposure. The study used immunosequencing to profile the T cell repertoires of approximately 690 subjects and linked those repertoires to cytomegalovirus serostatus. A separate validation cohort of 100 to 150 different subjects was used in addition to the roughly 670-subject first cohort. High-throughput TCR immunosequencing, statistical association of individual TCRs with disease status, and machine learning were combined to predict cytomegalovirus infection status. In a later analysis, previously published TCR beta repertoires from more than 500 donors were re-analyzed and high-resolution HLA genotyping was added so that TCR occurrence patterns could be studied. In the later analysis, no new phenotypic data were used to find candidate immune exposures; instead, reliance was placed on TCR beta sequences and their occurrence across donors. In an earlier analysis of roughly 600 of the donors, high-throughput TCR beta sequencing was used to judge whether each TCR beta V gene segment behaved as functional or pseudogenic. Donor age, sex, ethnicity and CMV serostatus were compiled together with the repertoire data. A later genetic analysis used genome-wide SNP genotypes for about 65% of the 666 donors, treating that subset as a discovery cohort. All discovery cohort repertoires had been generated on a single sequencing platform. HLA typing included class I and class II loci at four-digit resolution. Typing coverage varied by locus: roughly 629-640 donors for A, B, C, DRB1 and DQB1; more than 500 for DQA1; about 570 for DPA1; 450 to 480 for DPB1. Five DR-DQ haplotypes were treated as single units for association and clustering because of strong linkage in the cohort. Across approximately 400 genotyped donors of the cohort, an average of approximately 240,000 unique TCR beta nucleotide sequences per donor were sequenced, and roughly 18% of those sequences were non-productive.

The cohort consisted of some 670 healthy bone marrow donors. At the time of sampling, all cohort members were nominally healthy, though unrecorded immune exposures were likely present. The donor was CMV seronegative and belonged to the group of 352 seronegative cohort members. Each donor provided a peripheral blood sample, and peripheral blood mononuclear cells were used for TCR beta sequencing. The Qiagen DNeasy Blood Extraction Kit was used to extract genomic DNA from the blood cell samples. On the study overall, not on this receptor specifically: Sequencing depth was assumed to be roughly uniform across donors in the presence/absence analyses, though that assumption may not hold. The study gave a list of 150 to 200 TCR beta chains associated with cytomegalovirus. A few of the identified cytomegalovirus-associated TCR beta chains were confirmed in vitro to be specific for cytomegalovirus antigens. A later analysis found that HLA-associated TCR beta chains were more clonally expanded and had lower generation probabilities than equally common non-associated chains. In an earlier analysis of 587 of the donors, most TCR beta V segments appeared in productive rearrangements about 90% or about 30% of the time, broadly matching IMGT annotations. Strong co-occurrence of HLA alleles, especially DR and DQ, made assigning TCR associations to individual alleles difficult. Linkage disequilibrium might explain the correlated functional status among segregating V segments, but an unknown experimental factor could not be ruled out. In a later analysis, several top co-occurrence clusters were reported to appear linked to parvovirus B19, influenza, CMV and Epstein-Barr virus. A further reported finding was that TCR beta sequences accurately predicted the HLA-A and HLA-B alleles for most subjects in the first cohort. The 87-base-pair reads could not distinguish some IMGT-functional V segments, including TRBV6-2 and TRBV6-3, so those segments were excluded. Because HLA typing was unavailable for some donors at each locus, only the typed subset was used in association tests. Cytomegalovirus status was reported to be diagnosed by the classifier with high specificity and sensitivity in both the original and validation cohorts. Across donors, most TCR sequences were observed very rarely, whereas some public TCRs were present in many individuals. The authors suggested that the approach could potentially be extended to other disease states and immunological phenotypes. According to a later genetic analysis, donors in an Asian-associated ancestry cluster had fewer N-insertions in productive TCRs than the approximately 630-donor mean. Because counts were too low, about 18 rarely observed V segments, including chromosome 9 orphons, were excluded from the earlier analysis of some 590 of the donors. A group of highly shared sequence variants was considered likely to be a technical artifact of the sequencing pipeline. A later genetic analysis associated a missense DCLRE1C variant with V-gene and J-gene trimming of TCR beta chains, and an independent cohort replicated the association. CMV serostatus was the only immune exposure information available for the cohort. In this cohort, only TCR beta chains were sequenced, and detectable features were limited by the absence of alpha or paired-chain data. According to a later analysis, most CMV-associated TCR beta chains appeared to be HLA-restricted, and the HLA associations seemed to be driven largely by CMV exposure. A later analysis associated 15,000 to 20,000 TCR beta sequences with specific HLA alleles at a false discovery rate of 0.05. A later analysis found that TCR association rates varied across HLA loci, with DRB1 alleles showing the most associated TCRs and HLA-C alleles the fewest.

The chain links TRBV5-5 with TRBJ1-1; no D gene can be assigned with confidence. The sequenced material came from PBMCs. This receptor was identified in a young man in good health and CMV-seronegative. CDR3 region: CASSLPGLTEAFF. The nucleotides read TGTGCCAGCAGCCTCCCCGGGTTAACTGAAGCTTTCTTT.